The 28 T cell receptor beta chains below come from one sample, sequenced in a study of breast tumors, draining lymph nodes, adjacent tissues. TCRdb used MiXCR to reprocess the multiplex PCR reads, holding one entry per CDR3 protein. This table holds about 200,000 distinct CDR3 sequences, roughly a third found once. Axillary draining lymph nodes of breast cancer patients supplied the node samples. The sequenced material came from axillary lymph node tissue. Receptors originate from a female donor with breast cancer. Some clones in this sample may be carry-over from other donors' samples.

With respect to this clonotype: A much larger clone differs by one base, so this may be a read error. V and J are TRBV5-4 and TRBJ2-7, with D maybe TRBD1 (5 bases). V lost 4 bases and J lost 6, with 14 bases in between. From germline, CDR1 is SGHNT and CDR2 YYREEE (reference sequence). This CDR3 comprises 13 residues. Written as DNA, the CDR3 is TGTGCCAGCAGCAGGGGCTCCTCGGCCGAGCAGTACTTC. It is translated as CASSRGSSAEQYF. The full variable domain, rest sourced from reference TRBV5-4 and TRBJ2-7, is ETGVTQSPTHLIKTRGQQVTLRCSSQSGHNTVSWYQQALGQGPQFIFQYYREEENGRGNFPPRFSGLQFPNYSSELNVNALELDDSALYLCASSRGSSAEQYFGPGTRLTVT.

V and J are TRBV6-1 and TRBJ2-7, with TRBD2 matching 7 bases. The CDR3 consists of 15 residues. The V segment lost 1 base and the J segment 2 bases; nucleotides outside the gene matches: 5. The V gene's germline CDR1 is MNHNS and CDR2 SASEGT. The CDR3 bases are TGTGCCAGCAGTGAAGGGGGGGGGAGGACCTACGAGCAGTACTTC. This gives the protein CASSEGGGRTYEQYF.

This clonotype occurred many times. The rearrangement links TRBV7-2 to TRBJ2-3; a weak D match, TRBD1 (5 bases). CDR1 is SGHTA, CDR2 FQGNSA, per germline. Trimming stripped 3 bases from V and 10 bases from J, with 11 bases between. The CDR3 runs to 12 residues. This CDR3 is CASSFQGQAQYF. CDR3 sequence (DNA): TGTGCCAGCAGCTTTCAGGGTCAGGCGCAGTATTTT. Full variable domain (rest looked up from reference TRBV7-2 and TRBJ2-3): GAGVSQSPSNKVTEKGKDVELRCDPISGHTALYWYRQSLGQGLEFLIYFQGNSAPDKSGLPSDRFSAERTGGSVSTLTIQRTQQEDSAVYLCASSFQGQAQYFGPGTRLTVL.

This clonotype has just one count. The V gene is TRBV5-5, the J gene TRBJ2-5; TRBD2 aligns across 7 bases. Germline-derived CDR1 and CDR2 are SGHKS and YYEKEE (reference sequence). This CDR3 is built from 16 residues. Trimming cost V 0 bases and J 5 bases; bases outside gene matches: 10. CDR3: CASSLAVGGLRETQYF. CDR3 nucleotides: TGTGCCAGCAGCTTGGCTGTGGGAGGGTTGAGGGAGACCCAGTACTTC.

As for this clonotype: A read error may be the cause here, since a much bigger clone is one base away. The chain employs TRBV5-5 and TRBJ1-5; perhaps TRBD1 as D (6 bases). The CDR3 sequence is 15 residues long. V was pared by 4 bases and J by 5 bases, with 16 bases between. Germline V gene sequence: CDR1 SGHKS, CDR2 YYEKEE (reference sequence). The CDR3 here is CASSQTGDLDQPQHF. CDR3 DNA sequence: TGTGCCAGCAGCCAGACAGGCGACCTTGATCAGCCCCAGCATTTT.

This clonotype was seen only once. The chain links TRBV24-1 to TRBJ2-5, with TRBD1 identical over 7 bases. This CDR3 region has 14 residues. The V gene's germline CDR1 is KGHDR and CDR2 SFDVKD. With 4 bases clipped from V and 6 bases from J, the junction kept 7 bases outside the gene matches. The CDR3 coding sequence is TGTGCCACCAGTGACTGGACAGGTGGCAAGACCCAGTACTTC. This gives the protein CATSDWTGGKTQYF.

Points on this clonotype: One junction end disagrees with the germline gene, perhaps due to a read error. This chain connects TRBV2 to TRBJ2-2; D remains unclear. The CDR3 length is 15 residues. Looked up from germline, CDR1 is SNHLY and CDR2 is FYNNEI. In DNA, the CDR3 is TGCGCCAGCAGTGAGATGGCAGTGGCGACCGGGGAGCTGTTTTTT. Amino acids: CASSEMAVATGELFF.

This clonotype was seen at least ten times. CDR3 DNA: TGCGCCAGCAGTGAGACAGACTCCTATAATTCACCCCTCCACTTT. Encoded protein: CASSETDSYNSPLHF. J is TRBJ1-6 and V is TRBV10-2; D gene ambiguous. The V gene lost 2 bases and the J gene lost 0 bases, with 5 bases spanning the gap. CDR1 is WSHSY, CDR2 SAAADI, per germline. The CDR3 spans 15 residues.

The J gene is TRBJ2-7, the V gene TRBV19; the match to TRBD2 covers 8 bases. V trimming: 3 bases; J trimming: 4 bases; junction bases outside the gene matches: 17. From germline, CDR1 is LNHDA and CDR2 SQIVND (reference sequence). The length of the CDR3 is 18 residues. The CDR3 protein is CASSIVRGGFGTTYEQYF. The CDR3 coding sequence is TGTGCCAGTAGTATCGTCCGGGGGGGCTTTGGGACGACGTACGAGCAGTACTTC.

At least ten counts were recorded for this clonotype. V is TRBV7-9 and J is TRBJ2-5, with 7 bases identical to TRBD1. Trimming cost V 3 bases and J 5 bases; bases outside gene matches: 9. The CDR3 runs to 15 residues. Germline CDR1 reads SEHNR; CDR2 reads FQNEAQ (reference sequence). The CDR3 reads CASSLMKGARETQYF. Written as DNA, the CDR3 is TGTGCCAGCAGCTTGATGAAGGGGGCTCGGGAGACCCAGTACTTC.

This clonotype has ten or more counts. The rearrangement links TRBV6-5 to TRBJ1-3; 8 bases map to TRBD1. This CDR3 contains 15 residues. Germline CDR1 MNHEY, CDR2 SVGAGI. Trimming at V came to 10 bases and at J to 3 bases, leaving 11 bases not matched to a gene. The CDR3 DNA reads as TGTGCCACCCGTATCGGGACAGGTCATGGAAACACCATATATTTT. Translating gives CATRIGTGHGNTIYF.

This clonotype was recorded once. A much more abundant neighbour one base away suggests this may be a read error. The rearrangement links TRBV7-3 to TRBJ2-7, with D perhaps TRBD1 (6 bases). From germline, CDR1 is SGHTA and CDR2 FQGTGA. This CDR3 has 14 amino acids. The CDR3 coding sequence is TGTGCCAGCAGCCCCGGGACATCCTTTTGGGAGCAGTGCTTC. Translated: CASSPGTSFWEQCF.

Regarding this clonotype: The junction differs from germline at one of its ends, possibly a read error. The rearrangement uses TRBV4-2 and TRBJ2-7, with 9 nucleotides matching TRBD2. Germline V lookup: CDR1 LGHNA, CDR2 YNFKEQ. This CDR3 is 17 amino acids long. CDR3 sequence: CANSLISGRPSSYEQYF. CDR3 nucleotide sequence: TGTGCCAACAGCTTGATTAGCGGGAGACCATCTTCCTACGAGCAGTACTTC.

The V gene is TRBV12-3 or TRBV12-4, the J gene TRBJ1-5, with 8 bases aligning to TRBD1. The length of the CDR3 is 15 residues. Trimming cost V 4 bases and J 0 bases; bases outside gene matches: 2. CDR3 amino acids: CASSYTGGSNQPQHF. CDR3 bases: TGTGCCAGCAGTTATACAGGGGGTAGCAATCAGCCCCAGCATTTT.

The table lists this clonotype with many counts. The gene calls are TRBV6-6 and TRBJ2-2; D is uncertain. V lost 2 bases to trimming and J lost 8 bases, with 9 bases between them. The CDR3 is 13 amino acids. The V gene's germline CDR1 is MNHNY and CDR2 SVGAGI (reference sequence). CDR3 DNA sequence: TGTGCCAGCAGTTACAACCGGCTGGGGGAGCTGTTTTTT. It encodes CASSYNRLGELFF.

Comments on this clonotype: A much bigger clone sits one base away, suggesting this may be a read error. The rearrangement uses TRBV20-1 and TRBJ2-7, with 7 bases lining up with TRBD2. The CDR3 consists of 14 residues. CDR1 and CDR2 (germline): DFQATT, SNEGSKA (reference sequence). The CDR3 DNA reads TGCAGTGCTCCGGGACTAACGAACTCCTCCGAGCAGTACTTC. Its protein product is CSAPGLTNSSEQYF.

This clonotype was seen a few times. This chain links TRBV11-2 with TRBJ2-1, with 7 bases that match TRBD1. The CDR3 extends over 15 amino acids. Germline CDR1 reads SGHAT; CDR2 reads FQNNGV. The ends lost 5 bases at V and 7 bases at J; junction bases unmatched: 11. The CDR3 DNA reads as TGTGCCAGCAGCCCCACAGGGGCAGTTCTAAATGAGCAGTTCTTC. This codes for CASSPTGAVLNEQFF. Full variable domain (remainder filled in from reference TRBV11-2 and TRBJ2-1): EAGVAQSPRYKIIEKRQSVAFWCNPISGHATLYWYQQILGQGPKLLIQFQNNGVVDDSQLPKDRFSAERLKGVDSTLKIQPAKLEDSAVYLCASSPTGAVLNEQFFGPGTRLTVL.

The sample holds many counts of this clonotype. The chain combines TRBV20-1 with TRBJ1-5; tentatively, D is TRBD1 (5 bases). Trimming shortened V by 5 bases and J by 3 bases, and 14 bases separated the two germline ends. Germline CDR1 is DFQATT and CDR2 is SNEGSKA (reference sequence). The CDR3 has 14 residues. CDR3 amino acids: CSAVQGGFNQPQHF. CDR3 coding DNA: TGCAGTGCTGTTCAGGGCGGGTTCAATCAGCCCCAGCATTTT.

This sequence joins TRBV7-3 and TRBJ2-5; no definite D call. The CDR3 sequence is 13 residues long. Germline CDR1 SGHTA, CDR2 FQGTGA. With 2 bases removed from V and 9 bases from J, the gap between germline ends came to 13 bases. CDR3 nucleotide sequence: TGTGCCAGCAGCTTATATAGCAATCAGCCCCAGTACTTC. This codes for CASSLYSNQPQYF.

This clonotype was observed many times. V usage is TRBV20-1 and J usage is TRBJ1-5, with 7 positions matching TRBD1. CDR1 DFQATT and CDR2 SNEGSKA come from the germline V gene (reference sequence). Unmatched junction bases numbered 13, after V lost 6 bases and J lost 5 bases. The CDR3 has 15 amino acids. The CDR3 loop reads CSATTGNRVYQPQHF. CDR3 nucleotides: TGCAGTGCCACGACAGGGAACAGGGTGTATCAGCCCCAGCATTTT.

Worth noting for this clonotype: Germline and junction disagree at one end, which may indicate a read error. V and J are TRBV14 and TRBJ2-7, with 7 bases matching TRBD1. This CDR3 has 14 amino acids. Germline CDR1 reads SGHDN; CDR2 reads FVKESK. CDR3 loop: CASSQVDRCGEQSF. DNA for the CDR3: TGTGCCAGCAGCCAGGTGGACAGGTGTGGCGAGCAGTCCTTC.

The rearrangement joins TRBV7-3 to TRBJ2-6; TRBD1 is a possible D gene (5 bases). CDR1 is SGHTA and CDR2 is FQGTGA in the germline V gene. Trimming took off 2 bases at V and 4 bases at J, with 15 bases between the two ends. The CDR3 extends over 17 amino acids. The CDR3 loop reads CASSLVRQSTGANVLTF. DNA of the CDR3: TGTGCCAGCAGCTTAGTTAGACAGAGCACCGGGGCCAACGTCCTGACTTTC.

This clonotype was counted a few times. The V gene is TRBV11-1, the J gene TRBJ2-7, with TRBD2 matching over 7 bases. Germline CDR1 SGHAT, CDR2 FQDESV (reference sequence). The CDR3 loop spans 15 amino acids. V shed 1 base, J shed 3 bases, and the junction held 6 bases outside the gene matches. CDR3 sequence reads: CASSLVGTTIYEQYF. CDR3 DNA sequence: TGTGCCAGCAGCTTAGTGGGGACTACGATCTACGAGCAGTACTTC.

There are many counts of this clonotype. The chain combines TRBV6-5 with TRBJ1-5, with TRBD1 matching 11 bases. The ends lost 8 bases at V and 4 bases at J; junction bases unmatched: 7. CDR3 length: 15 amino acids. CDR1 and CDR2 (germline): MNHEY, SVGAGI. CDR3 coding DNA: TGTGCCAGCCAAGCCGGGACAGGGGGTAATCAGCCCCAGCATTTT. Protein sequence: CASQAGTGGNQPQHF.

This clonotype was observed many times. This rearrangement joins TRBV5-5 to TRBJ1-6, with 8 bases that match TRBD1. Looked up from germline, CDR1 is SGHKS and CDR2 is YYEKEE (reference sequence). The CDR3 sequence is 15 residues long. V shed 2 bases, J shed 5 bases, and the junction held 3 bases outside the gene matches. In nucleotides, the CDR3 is TGTGCCAGCAGCTTAAAACAGGGGGATAATTCACCCCTCCACTTT. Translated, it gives CASSLKQGDNSPLHF.

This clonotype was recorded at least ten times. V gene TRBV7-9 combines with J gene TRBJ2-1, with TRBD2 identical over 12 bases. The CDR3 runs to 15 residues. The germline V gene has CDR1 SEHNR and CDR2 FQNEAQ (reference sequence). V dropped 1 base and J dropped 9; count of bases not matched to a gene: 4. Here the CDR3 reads CASSLGLAGAVEQFF. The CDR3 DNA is TGTGCCAGCAGCTTAGGACTAGCGGGAGCCGTTGAGCAGTTCTTC.

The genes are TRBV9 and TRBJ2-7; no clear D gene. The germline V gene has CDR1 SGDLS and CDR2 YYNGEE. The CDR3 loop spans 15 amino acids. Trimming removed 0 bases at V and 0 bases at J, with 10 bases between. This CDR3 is CASSVAAKSSYEQYF. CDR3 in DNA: TGTGCCAGCAGCGTAGCGGCTAAGAGCTCCTACGAGCAGTACTTC.

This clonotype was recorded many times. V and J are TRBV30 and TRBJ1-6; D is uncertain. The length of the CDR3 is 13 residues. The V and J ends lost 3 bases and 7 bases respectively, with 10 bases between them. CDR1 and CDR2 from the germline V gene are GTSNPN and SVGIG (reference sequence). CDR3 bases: TGTGCCTGGAGAACCCTTCCAAATTCACCCCTCCACTTT. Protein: CAWRTLPNSPLHF.